Listed below are T cell receptor beta chains from one sample, sequenced in a study of cytomegalovirus exposure and HLA in healthy donors. Data came from immunoSEQ multiplex PCR; TCRdb stores just in-frame clones and leaves some out. Of over 90,000 clones in the sample, roughly two thirds were seen once. What was sequenced was PBMCs. These receptors were collected from a man aged 40-49 years in good health and CMV-seronegative. Each CDR3 is given with its conserved first and last residue. The D gene is left open where the match is weak. Only some rows state a clone size, as once, few, many or a class for expanded clones.

J,V,size,D,CDR3,DNA
TRBJ2-7,TRBV5-1,-,-,CASSIPPGEQYF,TGCGCCAGCAGCATCCCTCCGGGGGAGCAGTACTTC
TRBJ2-7,TRBV7-2,-,TRBD2,CASSLGGGGGEYEQYF,TGTGCCAGCAGCTTAGGGGGTGGCGGGGGGGAATACGAGCAGTACTTC
TRBJ1-2,TRBV7-6,-,-,CASSQGDYGYTF,TGTGCCAGCAGCCAAGGGGACTATGGCTACACCTTC
TRBJ1-2,TRBV7-2,-,-,CASSTEVSPYGYTF,TGTGCCAGCAGCACGGAGGTCTCCCCCTATGGCTACACCTTC
TRBJ2-7,TRBV7-9,-,TRBD2,CASSLVRGGVYEQYF,TGTGCCAGCAGCTTAGTTCGGGGGGGAGTCTACGAGCAGTACTTC
TRBJ2-5,TRBV30,-,TRBD2,CAWSVALAGSGTQYF,TGTGCCTGGAGTGTGGCACTAGCGGGGTCCGGGACCCAGTACTTC
TRBJ1-1,TRBV10-3,medium-sized,-,CAISDSNTEAFF,TGTGCCATCAGTGACAGTAACACTGAAGCTTTCTTT
TRBJ2-5,TRBV9,-,TRBD2,CASSDGTSGGLEETQYF,TGTGCCAGCAGCGATGGGACTAGCGGGGGGCTCGAGGAGACCCAGTACTTC
TRBJ1-6,TRBV28,-,TRBD1,CASSLRGRGNSPLHF,TGTGCCAGCAGTTTGCGGGGCAGGGGGAATTCACCCCTCCACTTT
TRBJ2-7,TRBV6-1,-,-,CASSERQGLSYEQYF,TGTGCCAGCAGTGAAAGGCAGGGGCTCTCCTACGAGCAGTACTTC
TRBJ2-7,TRBV30,once,-,CAWTLSGEQYF,TGTGCCTGGACTCTGAGCGGCGAGCAGTACTTC
TRBJ1-2,TRBV4-1,-,-,CASSHKRTGNYGYTF,TGCGCCAGCAGCCATAAGAGGACTGGGAACTATGGCTACACCTTC
TRBJ1-6,TRBV6-6,-,TRBD1,CASSPHGQGDGSPLHF,TGTGCCAGCAGTCCCCACGGACAGGGGGATGGATCACCCCTCCACTTT
TRBJ1-3,TRBV5-1,once,-,CASSLDISGNTIYF,TGCGCCAGCAGCTTGGACATCTCTGGAAACACCATATATTTT
TRBJ2-3,TRBV29-1,once,-,CSGSGRSTDTQYF,TGCAGCGGGTCGGGGAGGAGCACAGATACGCAGTATTTT
TRBJ2-7,TRBV2,-,TRBD1,CASSFQGARYEQYF,TGTGCCAGCAGCTTCCAGGGGGCTAGATACGAGCAGTACTTC
TRBJ1-5,TRBV4-2,few,TRBD1,CASSQGTGYSNQPQHF,TGTGCCAGCAGCCAAGGGACAGGATATAGCAATCAGCCCCAGCATTTT
TRBJ1-6,TRBV5-1,-,-,CASSPGESSYNSPLHF,TGCGCCAGCAGCCCGGGGGAGAGCTCCTATAATTCACCCCTCCACTTT
TRBJ2-1,TRBV4-2,once,TRBD1,CASSQEGDRGSNEQFF,TGTGCCAGCAGCCAAGAGGGAGACAGGGGTTCCAATGAGCAGTTCTTC